These 21 T cell receptor beta chains originate from one sample sequenced in a study of CD8 T cells in ankylosing spondylitis. Each CDR3 protein gets one entry after TCRdb re-called the 5' RACE reads with MiXCR. The sample contains 150,000 to 250,000 distinct CDR3 sequences, roughly 13% of which appear only once. Sequences were obtained from blood, either unsorted or a sorted T cell fraction (not recorded which). The receptors originated from a male donor with ankylosing spondylitis or in good health (not recorded which).

This clonotype was seen many times. The rearrangement uses TRBV25-1 and TRBJ1-6; 9 bases fit TRBD1. V dropped 11 bases and J dropped 9; count of bases not matched to a gene: 11. This CDR3 is built from 14 residues. In germline, CDR1 is MGHDK, CDR2 SYGVNS. CDR3 amino acids: CAPLSGTGISPLHF. For the CDR3, the DNA is TGTGCCCCACTCTCCGGGACAGGGATTTCACCCCTCCACTTT.

The J gene is TRBJ2-7, the V gene TRBV4-2, with D possibly matching TRBD1 (5 bases). The CDR3 loop spans 15 amino acids. The germline gives CDR1 LGHNA, CDR2 YNFKEQ. Between the trimmed V and J ends, which lost 0 bases and 0 bases, there was a span of 9 bases. This CDR3 reads CASSQEAQGSYEQYF. CDR3 nucleotides: TGTGCCAGCAGCCAAGAGGCCCAGGGCTCCTACGAGCAGTACTTC.

With respect to this clonotype: A clone one base away is much larger, so this may be a read error. The rearrangement joins TRBV10-2 to TRBJ2-7; maybe TRBD2 (6 bases). This CDR3 comprises 13 residues. Germline-derived CDR1 and CDR2 are WSHSY and SAAADI. DNA for the CDR3: TGCGCCAGCAGGGAGCGGGTACTCTACCAGCAGTACTTC. Protein product: CASRERVLYQQYF.

V usage is TRBV6-4 and J usage is TRBJ1-4; TRBD1 matches 7 bases. Germline CDR1 MRHNA, CDR2 SNTAGT. V lost 2 bases and J lost 8; bases outside the gene matches: 5. The CDR3 is 14 residues long. The CDR3: CASSDGQGVEKLFF. The CDR3 DNA reads TGTGCCAGCAGTGACGGGCAGGGGGTCGAAAAACTGTTTTTT.

The chain carries TRBV20-1 and TRBJ2-1; TRBD1 matches at 9 bases. This CDR3 region has 13 residues. The germline gives CDR1 DFQATT, CDR2 SNEGSKA (reference sequence). The junction had 6 bases not matched to a gene; V was cut back by 5 bases and J by 7 bases. The chain's CDR3 is CSAGDREVNEQFF. As DNA, the CDR3 is TGCAGTGCTGGGGACAGGGAGGTAAATGAGCAGTTCTTC.

V is TRBV2 and J is TRBJ2-4; D gene ambiguous. CDR3 length equals 12 residues. In germline, CDR1 is SNHLY, CDR2 FYNNEI. V lost 4 bases to trimming and J lost 1 base, with 2 bases between them. The CDR3 here is CASSVAKNIQYF. Written as DNA, the CDR3 is TGTGCCAGCAGTGTGGCCAAAAACATTCAGTACTTC.

This chain joins TRBV6-1 and TRBJ2-3, with D uncertain. Trimming stripped 5 bases from V and 2 bases from J, with 8 bases between. This CDR3 has 13 residues. Germline-derived CDR1 and CDR2 are MNHNS and SASEGT. The CDR3 coding sequence is TGTGCCAGCAGTCCCTCAAACACAGATACGCAGTATTTT. Translation: CASSPSNTDTQYF.

This clonotype was seen a handful of times. This chain joins TRBV5-6 and TRBJ2-7, with D perhaps matching TRBD1 (5 bases). CDR1 is SGHDT and CDR2 is YYEEEE in the germline V gene. The V and J ends lost 4 bases and 4 bases respectively, with 18 bases between them. The CDR3 consists of 15 residues. The CDR3 DNA is TGTGCCAGCAGCCGGCATAGGACACAACAATACGAGCAGTACTTC. Residues: CASSRHRTQQYEQYF.

This clonotype occurred many times. The chain recombines TRBV20-1 with TRBJ2-1; 11 nucleotides agree with TRBD2. The germline gives CDR1 DFQATT, CDR2 SNEGSKA (reference sequence). The CDR3 runs to 13 residues. Trimming cost V 6 bases and J 5 bases; bases outside gene matches: 3. This CDR3 is CSAGLAGNNEQFF. CDR3 DNA sequence: TGCAGTGCCGGACTAGCGGGCAACAATGAGCAGTTCTTC.

This clonotype was detected only a few times. J is TRBJ2-7 and V is TRBV20-1, with 8 bases aligning to TRBD2. The J segment lost 4 bases and the V segment lost 1 base, leaving 6 bases of the junction unmatched. CDR1 DFQATT and CDR2 SNEGSKA come from the germline V gene (reference sequence). The CDR3 extends over 14 amino acids. The CDR3 DNA reads as TGCAGTGCTAGAGTTCCCCAGCGGGAGTACGAGCAGTACTTC. It translates to CSARVPQREYEQYF.

This clonotype was seen only a few times. V is TRBV25-1 and J is TRBJ2-7; 10 positions agree with TRBD2. The CDR3 is 16 residues long. J gave up 2 bases and V 7 bases, and 11 bases lay outside the gene matches. CDR1 MGHDK and CDR2 SYGVNS come from the germline V gene. The CDR3 spells CASNPSSTSGTYEQYF. The CDR3 DNA reads TGTGCCAGCAACCCTTCGAGCACTAGCGGGACCTACGAGCAGTACTTC.

The chain joins TRBV27 to TRBJ1-1; D may be TRBD1 (5 bases). CDR3 size: 12 residues. The V and J ends lost 6 bases and 3 bases respectively, with 8 bases between them. CDR1 MNHEY and CDR2 SMNVEV come from the germline V gene (reference sequence). The CDR3 here is CASRTTDTEAFF. The CDR3 DNA follows: TGTGCCAGCAGGACGACAGACACTGAAGCTTTCTTT.

This clonotype was seen a few times. This chain joins TRBV6-4 and TRBJ2-3, with 10 bases fitting TRBD1. CDR3 length: 17 residues. Trimming took 2 bases from V and 3 from J; bases not matched to a gene: 8. CDR1 is MRHNA and CDR2 is SNTAGT in the germline V gene. CDR3 nucleotides: TGTGCCAGCAGTGACACCCAACCGGGACAGGGGACAGATACGCAGTATTTT. Protein: CASSDTQPGQGTDTQYF.

The rearrangement uses TRBV7-8 and TRBJ2-5; the D gene is possibly TRBD2 (7 bases). The CDR3 consists of 17 residues. Germline CDR1 SGHVS, CDR2 FQNEAQ. Between the trimmed V and J ends, which lost 5 bases and 2 bases, there was a span of 21 bases. This CDR3 is CASSPGPLGGLQETQYF. DNA of the CDR3: TGTGCCAGCAGCCCGGGACCCTTGGGGGGGCTACAAGAGACCCAGTACTTC.

This clonotype was seen at least ten times. The CDR3 sequence is CASSQGEVEQFF. CDR3 sequence (DNA): TGTGCCAGCAGCCAAGGGGAGGTTGAGCAGTTCTTC. The chain combines TRBV3-1 with TRBJ2-1; D possibly corresponds to TRBD2 (6 bases). The CDR3 is 12 amino acids. The V end lost 1 base, the J end lost 9 bases, and 7 bases lay between the germline ends. Germline CDR1 reads LGHDT; CDR2 reads YNNKEL (reference sequence).

The chain recombines TRBV18 with TRBJ2-3; no clear D. Germline V CDR1 and CDR2: KGHSH, LQKENI. V was clipped by 0 bases and J by 3 bases, with 16 bases between them. The CDR3 consists of 17 residues. The CDR3 loop reads CASSPPTSSSKTDTQYF. DNA of the CDR3: TGTGCCAGCTCACCACCGACGTCCAGTAGCAAAACAGATACGCAGTATTTT.

This chain connects TRBV27 to TRBJ2-7; 10 positions match TRBD2. V was clipped by 10 bases and J by 1 base; unmatched bases: 10. This CDR3 spans 15 amino acids. CDR1 is MNHEY, CDR2 SMNVEV, per germline (reference sequence). The CDR3 sequence: CATRIAGGSSYEQYF. The CDR3, as DNA: TGTGCCACCAGAATAGCGGGAGGTTCTTCCTACGAGCAGTACTTC.

This clonotype was recorded many times. The chain employs TRBV29-1 and TRBJ1-2; no clear D. The germline V gene encodes CDR1 SQVTM and CDR2 ANQGSEA. The CDR3 contains 13 residues. V was trimmed by 6 bases and J by 3 bases, leaving 14 bases between them. The CDR3 spells CSVENGEDYGYTF. The DNA of the CDR3 is TGCAGCGTGGAAAACGGGGAGGACTATGGCTACACCTTC. Using reference TRBV29-1 and TRBJ1-2 for the parts outside the CDR3, the full variable domain is SAVISQKPSRDICQRGTSLTIQCQVDSQVTMMFWYRQQPGQSLTLIATANQGSEATYESGFVIDKFPISRPNLTFSTLTVSNMSPEDSSIYLCSVENGEDYGYTFGSGTRLTVV.

This clonotype has just a few counts. J is TRBJ2-7 and V is TRBV3-1; D is perhaps TRBD1 (6 bases). CDR1 LGHDT and CDR2 YNNKEL come from the germline V gene (reference sequence). The CDR3 contains 16 residues. V was trimmed by 2 bases and J by 2 bases, leaving 16 bases between them. The CDR3, as DNA: TGTGCCAGCAGCCAACCCACAGGGAAAACGGCCTACGAGCAGTACTTC. Translating gives CASSQPTGKTAYEQYF.

The chain carries TRBV30 and TRBJ1-5; D not resolved. This CDR3 has 15 amino acids. V lost 0 bases to trimming and J lost 2 bases, with 11 bases between them. Germline V gene data show CDR1 as GTSNPN and CDR2 as SVGIG (reference sequence). CDR3 residues: CAWSVGTVGNQPQHF. As DNA, the CDR3 is TGTGCCTGGAGTGTGGGAACAGTGGGCAATCAGCCCCAGCATTTT.

This chain links TRBV12-5 with TRBJ1-1, with D possibly TRBD1 on 6 matching bases. V gave up 2 bases and J gave up 1 base, with 14 bases separating them. The CDR3 has 16 residues. Germline-derived CDR1 and CDR2 are LGHNT and FRNRAP. The CDR3 DNA is TGTGCTAGTGGTTTGACGCTAACAGGGTCGAACACTGAAGCTTTCTTT. Protein product: CASGLTLTGSNTEAFF. The entire variable domain, with the rest obtained from reference TRBV12-5 and TRBJ1-1, is as follows: DARVTQTPRHKVTEMGQEVTMRCQPILGHNTVFWYRQTMMQGLELLAYFRNRAPLDDSGMPKDRFSAEMPDATLATLKIQPSEPRDSAVYFCASGLTLTGSNTEAFFGQGTRLTVV.